A few counts support the clone carrying this TCR beta chain. As yet, its antigen is unknown. This record comes from a study of T cells in Graves' hyperthyroidism and ophthalmopathy. Study information: Initial diagnosis, before any treatment, was when peripheral blood was collected.

Overall study results and limits: Stable hyperthyroidism was told apart from ophthalmopathy by a model built on 13 V-J features. In the blood, most expanded thyroid clonotypes above 0.001 appeared as well.

Amplified regions were TCR beta CDR3 sequences from RNA transcripts. The HTBI primer set served for first-round RT-PCR of the TCR CDR3. TCRdb re-derived calls from the multiplex PCR reads in MiXCR, one entry per CDR3 protein. The top ten clones hold roughly a tenth of a sample with hundreds of thousands of distinct CDR3 sequences, about 15% of them seen once. The germline gives CDR1 DFQATT, CDR2 SNEGSKA (reference sequence). Trimming removed 0 bases from V and 0 bases from J, with 4 bases in between. CDR3 size: 13 residues. The rearrangement joins TRBV20-1 to TRBJ2-3; D remains ambiguous. What was sequenced was blood. This TCR was recovered from a woman between 18 and 29 years old with Graves' hyperthyroidism. The CDR3 coding sequence is TGCAGTGCTAGAGAAGGTAGCACAGATACGCAGTATTTT. This translates into CSAREGSTDTQYF.